This TCR beta chain stems from a study of blood T cells in healthy people across ages. Study conclusions and caveats: Naive CD4+ cell counts and diversity both ran higher in long-lived than in aged donors. CMV status of donors was not determined, possibly confounding expanded clonotype changes.

This clonotype appeared a few times. Its target is unknown. The V gene lost 1 base and the J gene lost 5 bases, with 10 bases spanning the gap. Germline CDR1 is SGHRS and CDR2 is YFSETQ. The CDR3 is 14 amino acids. A second roughly 6 to 12 cycle PCR used barcoded and J-beta primers. MiXCR, run by TCRdb on the 5' RACE reads, gives a single entry per CDR3 protein. In the table there are 650,000 to 1,000,000 distinct CDR3 sequences, around 34% of which are singletons. In terms of origin and age, donors were healthy Caucasian individuals from Russia aged roughly 6 to 100. Total RNA extracted from each sample amounted to at least 5 micrograms.

The clonotype comes from a man between 18 and 35 years old in good health. The source material was blood. The rearrangement uses TRBV5-1 and TRBJ1-5, with D perhaps matching TRBD1 (6 bases). Written as DNA, the CDR3 is TGCGCCAGCAGCTTGAAACAGGGAGATCAGCCCCAGCATTTT. The encoded protein is CASSLKQGDQPQHF.